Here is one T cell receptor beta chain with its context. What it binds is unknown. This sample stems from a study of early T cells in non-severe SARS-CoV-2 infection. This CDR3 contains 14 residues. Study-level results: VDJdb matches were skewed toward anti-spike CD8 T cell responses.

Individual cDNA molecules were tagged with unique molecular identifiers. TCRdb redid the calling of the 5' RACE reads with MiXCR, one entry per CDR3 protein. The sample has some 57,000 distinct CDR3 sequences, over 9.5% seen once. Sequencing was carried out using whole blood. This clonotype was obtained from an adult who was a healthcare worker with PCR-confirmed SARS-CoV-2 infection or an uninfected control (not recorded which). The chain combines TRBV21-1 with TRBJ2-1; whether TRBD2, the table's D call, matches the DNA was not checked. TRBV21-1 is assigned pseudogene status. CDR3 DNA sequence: TGTGCCAGCAGCAAGAAGGGAGCCCGTCATGAGCAGTTCTTC. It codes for CASSKKGARHEQFF.